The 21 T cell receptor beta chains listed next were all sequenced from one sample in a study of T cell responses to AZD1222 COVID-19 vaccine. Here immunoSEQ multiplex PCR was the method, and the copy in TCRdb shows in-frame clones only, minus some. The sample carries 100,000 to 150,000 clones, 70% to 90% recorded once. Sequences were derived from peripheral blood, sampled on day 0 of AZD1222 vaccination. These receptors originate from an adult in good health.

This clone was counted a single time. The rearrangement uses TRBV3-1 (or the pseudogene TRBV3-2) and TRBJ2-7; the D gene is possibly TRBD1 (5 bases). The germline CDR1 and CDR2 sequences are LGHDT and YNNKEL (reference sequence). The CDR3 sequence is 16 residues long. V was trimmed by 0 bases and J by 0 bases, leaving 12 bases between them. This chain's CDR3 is CASSQDITGFSYEQYF. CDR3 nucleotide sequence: TGTGCCAGCAGCCAAGATATCACAGGCTTCTCCTACGAGCAGTACTTC.

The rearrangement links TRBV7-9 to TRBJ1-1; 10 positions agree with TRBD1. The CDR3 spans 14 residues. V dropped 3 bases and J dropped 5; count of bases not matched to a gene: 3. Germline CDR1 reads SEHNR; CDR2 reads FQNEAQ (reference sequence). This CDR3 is CASSLGQGNTEAFF. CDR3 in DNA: TGTGCCAGCAGCTTGGGACAGGGGAATACTGAAGCTTTCTTT.

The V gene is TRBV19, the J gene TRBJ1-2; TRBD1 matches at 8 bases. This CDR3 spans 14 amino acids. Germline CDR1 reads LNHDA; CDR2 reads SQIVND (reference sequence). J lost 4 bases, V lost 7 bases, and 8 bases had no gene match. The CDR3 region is CASKSRGQSYGYTF. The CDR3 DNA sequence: TGTGCCAGTAAAAGCAGGGGGCAGAGCTATGGCTACACCTTC.

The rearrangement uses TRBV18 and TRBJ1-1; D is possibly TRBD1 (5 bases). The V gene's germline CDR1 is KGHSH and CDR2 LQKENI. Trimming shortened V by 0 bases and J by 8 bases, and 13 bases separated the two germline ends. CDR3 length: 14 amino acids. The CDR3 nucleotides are TGTGCCAGCTCACCACCGGTAGAGGGGTCGGAAGCTTTCTTT. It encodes CASSPPVEGSEAFF.

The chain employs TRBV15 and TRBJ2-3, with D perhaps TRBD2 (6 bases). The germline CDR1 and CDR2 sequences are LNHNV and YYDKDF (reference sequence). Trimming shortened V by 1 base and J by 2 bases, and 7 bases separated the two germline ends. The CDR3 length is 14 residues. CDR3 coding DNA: TGTGCCACCAGCAGAGGACTAGTCACAGATACGCAGTATTTT. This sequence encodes CATSRGLVTDTQYF.

The CDR3 sequence: CASSWLKTYEQYF. CDR3 nucleotide sequence: TGTGCCAGCAGTTGGTTGAAAACCTACGAGCAGTACTTC. The gene calls are TRBV28 and TRBJ2-7; no clear D. This CDR3 is built from 13 residues. Trimming took 4 bases from V and 2 from J, leaving 9 bases between them. Germline lookup yields CDR1 MDHEN and CDR2 SYDVKM.

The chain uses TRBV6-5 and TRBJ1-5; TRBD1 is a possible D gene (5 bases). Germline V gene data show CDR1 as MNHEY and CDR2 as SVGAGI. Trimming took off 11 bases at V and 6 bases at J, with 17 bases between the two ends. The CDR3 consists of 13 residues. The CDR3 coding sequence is TGTGCCGCCTCCCCCGGGGGGGGTCAGCCCCAGCATTTT. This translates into CAASPGGGQPQHF.

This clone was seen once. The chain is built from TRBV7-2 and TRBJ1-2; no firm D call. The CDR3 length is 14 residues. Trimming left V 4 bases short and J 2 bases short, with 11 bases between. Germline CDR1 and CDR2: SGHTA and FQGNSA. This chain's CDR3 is CASSSSWRNYGYTF. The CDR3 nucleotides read TGTGCCAGCAGCTCCTCTTGGCGAAACTATGGCTACACCTTC.

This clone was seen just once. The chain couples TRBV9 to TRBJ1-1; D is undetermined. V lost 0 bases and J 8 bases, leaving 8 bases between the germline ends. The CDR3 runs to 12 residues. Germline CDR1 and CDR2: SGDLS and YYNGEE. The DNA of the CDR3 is TGTGCCAGCAGCGTAGTTACAGAAGAAGCTTTCTTT. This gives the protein CASSVVTEEAFF.

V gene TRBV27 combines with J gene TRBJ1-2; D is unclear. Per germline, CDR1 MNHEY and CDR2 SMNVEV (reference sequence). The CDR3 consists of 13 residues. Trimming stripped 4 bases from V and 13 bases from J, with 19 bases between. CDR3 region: CASSSAPHTGATF. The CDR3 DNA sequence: TGTGCCAGCAGTTCCGCGCCACACACCGGCGCCACCTTC.

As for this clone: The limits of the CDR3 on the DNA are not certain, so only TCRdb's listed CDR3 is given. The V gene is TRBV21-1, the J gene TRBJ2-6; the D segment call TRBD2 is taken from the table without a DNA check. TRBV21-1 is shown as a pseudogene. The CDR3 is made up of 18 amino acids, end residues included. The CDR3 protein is CASKNVASGSSGANVLTF.

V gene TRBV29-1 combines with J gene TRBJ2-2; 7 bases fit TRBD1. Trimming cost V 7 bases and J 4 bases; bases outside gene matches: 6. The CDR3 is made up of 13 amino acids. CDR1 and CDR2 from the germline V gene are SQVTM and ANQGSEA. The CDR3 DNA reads TGCAGCGCCTCAGAGGGGGCCACCGGGGAGCTGTTTTTT. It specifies CSASEGATGELFF.

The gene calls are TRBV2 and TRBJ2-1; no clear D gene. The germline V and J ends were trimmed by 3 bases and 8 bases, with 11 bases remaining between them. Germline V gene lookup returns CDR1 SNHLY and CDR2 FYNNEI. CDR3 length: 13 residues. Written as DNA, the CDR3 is TGTGCCAGCAGTGACGGCCGTAGTTATGAGCAGTTCTTC. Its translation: CASSDGRSYEQFF.

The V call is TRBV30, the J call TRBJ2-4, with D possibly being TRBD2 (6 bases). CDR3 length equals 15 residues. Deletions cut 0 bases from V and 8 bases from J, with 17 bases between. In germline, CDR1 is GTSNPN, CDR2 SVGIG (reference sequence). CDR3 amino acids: CAWSVSGSRRDIQYF. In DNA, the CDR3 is TGTGCCTGGAGTGTATCCGGGAGTCGGCGAGACATTCAGTACTTC.

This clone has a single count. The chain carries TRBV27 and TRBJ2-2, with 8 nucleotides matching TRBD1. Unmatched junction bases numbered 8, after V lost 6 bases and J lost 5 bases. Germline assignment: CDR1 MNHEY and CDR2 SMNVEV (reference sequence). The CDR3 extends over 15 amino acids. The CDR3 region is CASREDRVRTGELFF. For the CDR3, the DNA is TGTGCCAGCAGAGAGGACAGGGTTAGGACCGGGGAGCTGTTTTTT.

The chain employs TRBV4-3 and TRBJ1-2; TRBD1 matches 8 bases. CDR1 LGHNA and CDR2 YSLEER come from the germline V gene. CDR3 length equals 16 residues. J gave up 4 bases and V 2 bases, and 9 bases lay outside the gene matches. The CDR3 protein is CASSQHSRDRTYGYTF. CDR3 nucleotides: TGCGCCAGCAGCCAACACTCCCGGGACAGGACCTATGGCTACACCTTC.

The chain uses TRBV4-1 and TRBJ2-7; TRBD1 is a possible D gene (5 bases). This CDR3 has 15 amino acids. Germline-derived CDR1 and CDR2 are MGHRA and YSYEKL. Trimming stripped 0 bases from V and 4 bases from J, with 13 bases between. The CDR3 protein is CASSQESFTGYEQYF. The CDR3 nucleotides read TGCGCCAGCAGCCAAGAAAGTTTCACAGGTTACGAGCAGTACTTC.

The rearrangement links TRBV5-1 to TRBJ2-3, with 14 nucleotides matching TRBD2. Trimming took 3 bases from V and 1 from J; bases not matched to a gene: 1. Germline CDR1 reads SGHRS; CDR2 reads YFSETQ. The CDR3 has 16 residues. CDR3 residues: CASSSGLAGGTDTQYF. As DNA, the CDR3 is TGCGCCAGCAGCTCGGGACTAGCGGGAGGCACAGATACGCAGTATTTT. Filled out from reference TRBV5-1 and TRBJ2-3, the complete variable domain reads KAGVTQTPRYLIKTRGQQVTLSCSPISGHRSVSWYQQTPGQGLQFLFEYFSETQRNKGNFPGRFSGRQFSNSRSEMNVSTLELGDSALYLCASSSGLAGGTDTQYFGPGTRLTVL.

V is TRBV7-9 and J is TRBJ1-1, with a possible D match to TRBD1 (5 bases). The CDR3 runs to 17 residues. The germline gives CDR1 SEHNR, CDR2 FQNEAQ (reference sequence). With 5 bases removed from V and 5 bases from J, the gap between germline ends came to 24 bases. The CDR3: CASSPTKGTGPRTEAFF. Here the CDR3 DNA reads TGTGCCAGCAGCCCAACAAAGGGTACAGGTCCTAGGACTGAAGCTTTCTTT. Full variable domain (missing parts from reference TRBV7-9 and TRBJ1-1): DTGVSQNPRHKITKRGQNVTFRCDPISEHNRLYWYRQTLGQGPEFLTYFQNEAQLEKSRLLSDRFSAERPKGSFSTLEIQRTEQGDSAMYLCASSPTKGTGPRTEAFFGQGTRLTVV.

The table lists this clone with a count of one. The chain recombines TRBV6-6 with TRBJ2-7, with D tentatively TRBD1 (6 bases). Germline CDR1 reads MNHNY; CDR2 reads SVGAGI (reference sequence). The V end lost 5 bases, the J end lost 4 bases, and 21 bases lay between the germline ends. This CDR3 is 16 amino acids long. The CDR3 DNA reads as TGTGCCAGCAGTCGAACAGGGATCGAGCCCCATTACGAGCAGTACTTC. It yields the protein CASSRTGIEPHYEQYF.

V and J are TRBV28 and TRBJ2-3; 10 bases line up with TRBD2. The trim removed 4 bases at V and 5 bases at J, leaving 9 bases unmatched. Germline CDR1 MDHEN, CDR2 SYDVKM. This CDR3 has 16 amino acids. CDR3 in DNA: TGTGCCAGCAGTTCTCCTAGCGGGAGACCCTTAGATACGCAGTATTTT. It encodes CASSSPSGRPLDTQYF.